This T cell receptor beta chain was found in a study of blood T cell repertoires in COVID-19. Sequencing used immunoSEQ multiplex PCR; TCRdb keeps in-frame clones, though not all of them. The sample records about 140,000 clones, 65% to 90% being singletons. The CDR3 spans 17 residues. Germline V CDR1 and CDR2: MRHNA, SNTAGT. Trimming took 0 bases from V and 2 from J, leaving 14 bases between them. The sequenced material came from peripheral blood. The J gene is TRBJ2-1, the V gene TRBV6-4, with D possibly being TRBD2 (5 bases). The source of this sequence is a man in his forties or fifties with acute or convalescent COVID-19. The CDR3 loop reads CASSDSSGLAPYNEQFF. The DNA for the CDR3 is TGTGCCAGCAGTGACTCCTCAGGTCTAGCACCCTACAATGAGCAGTTCTTC.